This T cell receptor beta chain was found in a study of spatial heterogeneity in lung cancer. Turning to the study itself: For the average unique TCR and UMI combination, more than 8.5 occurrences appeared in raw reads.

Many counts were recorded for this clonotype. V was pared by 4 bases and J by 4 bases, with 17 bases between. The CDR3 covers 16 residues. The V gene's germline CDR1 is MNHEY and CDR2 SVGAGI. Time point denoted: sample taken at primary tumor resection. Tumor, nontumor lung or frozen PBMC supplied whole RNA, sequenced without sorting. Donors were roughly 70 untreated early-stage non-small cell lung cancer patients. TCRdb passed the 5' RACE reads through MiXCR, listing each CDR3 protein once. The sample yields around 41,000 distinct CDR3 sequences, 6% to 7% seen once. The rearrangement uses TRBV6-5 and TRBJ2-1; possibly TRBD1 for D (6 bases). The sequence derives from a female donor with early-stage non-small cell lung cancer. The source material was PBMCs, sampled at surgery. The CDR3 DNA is TGTGCCAGCAGTTCCAACCAAGGGGGAACGTACAATGAGCAGTTCTTC. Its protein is CASSSNQGGTYNEQFF.